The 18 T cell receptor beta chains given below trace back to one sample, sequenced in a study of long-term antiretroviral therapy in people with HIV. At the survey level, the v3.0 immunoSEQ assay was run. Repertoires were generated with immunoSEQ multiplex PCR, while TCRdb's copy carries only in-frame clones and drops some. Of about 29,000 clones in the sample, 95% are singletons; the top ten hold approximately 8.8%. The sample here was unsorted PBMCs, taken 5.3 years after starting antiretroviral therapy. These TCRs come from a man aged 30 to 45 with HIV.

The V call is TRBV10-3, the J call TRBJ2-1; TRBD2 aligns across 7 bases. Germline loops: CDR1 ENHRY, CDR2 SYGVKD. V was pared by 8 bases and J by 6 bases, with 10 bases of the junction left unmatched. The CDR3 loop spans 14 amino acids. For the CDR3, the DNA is TGTGCCATCGCGGCTAGCGGTCGGTTCAATGAGCAGTTCTTC. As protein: CAIAASGRFNEQFF.

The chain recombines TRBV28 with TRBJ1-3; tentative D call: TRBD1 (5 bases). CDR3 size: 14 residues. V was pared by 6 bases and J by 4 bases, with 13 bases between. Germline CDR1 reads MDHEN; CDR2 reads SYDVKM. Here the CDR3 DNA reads TGTGCCAGCAGCCCCGGGACTGCCGGAAACACCATATATTTT. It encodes CASSPGTAGNTIYF.

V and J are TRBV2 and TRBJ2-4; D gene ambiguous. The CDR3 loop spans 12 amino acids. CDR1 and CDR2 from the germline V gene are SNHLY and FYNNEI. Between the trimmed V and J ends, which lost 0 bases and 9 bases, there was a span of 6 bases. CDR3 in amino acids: CASSEAPAIQYF. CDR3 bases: TGTGCCAGCAGTGAAGCCCCGGCCATTCAGTACTTC.

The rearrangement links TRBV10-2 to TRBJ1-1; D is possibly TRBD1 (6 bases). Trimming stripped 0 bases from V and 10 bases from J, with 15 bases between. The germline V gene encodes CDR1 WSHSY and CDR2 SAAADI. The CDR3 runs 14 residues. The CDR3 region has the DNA TGCGCCAGCAGTGAGTCGACGAGCGGCAGGGGAGCTTTCTTT. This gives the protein CASSESTSGRGAFF.

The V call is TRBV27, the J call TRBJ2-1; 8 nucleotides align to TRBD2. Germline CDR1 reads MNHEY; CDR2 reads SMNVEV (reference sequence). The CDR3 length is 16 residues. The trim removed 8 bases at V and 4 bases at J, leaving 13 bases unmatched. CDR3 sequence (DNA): TGTGCCAGCCGTCGCGGAGCGGGAGATTCTTACAATGAGCAGTTCTTC. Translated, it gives CASRRGAGDSYNEQFF.

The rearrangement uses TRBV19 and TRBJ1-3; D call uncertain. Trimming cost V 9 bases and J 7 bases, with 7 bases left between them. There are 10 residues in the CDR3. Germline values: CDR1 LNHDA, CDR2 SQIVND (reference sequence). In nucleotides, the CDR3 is TGTGCCAGCTATGCGAACACCATATATTTT. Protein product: CASYANTIYF. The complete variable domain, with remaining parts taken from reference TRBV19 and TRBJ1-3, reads DGGITQSPKYLFRKEGQNVTLSCEQNLNHDAMYWYRQDPGQGLRLIYYSQIVNDFQKGDIAEGYSVSREKKESFPLTVTSAQKNPTAFYLCASYANTIYFGEGSWLTVV.

The DNA for the CDR3 is TGCGCCAGCAGCTTGACAGACTATAATTCACCCCTCCACTTT. Its translation is CASSLTDYNSPLHF. The chain uses TRBV5-1 and TRBJ1-6, with D unclear. The V end lost 1 base, the J end lost 3 bases, and 5 bases lay between the germline ends. The CDR3 loop spans 14 amino acids. From germline, CDR1 is SGHRS and CDR2 YFSETQ.

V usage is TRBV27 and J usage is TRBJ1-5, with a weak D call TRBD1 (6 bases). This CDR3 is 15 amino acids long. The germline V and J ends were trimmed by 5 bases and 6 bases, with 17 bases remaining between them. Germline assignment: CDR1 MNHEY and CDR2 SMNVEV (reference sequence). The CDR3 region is CASSPRLGARQPQHF. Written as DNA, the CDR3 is TGTGCCAGCAGTCCGCGTCTGGGGGCTCGTCAGCCCCAGCATTTT.

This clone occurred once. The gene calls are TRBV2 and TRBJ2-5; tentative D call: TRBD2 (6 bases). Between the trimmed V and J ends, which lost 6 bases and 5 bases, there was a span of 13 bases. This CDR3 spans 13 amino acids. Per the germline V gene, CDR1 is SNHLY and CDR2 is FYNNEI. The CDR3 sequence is CASRAGRGETQYF. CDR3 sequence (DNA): TGTGCCAGCAGGGCGGGGCGTGGGGAGACCCAGTACTTC.

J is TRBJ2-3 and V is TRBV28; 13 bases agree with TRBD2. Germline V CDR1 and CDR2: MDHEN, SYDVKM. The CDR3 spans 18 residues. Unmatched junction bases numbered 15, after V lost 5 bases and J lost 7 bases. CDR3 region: CASSTRGLAGVRQYTQYF. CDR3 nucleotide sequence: TGTGCCAGCAGTACCCGTGGACTAGCGGGAGTTCGTCAGTATACGCAGTATTTT.

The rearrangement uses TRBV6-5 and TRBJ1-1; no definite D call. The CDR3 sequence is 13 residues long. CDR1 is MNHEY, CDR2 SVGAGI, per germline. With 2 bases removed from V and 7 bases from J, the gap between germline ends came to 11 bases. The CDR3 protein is CASSYREGGEAFF. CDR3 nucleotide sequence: TGTGCCAGCAGTTACAGGGAGGGTGGTGAAGCTTTCTTT.

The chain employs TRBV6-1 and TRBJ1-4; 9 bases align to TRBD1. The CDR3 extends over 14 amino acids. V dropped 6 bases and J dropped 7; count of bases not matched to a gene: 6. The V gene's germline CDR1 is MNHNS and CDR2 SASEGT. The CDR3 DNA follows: TGTGCCAGCAGCGGACAGGGGTCAGTTGAAAAACTGTTTTTT. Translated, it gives CASSGQGSVEKLFF.

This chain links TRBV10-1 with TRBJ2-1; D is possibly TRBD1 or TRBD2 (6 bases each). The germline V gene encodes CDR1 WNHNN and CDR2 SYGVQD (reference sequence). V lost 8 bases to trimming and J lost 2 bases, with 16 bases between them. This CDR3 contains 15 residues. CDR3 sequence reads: CASLVGGGAYNEQFF. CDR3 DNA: TGCGCCAGCCTAGTCGGGGGCGGCGCCTACAATGAGCAGTTCTTC.

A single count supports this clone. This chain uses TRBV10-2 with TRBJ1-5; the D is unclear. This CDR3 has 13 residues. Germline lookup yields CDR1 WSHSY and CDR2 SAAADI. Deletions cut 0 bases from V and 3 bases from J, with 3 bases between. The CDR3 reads CASSESPNQPQHF. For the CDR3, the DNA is TGCGCCAGCAGTGAGTCCCCCAATCAGCCCCAGCATTTT.

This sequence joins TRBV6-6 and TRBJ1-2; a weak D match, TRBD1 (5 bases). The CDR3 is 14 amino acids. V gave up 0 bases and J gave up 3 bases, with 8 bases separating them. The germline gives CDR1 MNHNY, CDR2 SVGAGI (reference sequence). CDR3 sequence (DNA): TGTGCCAGCAGTTACTCGGGGGGTGACTATGGCTACACCTTC. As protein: CASSYSGGDYGYTF.

CDR3: CASSLDRGMALTEAFF. Here the CDR3 DNA reads TGTGCCAGCAGCTTGGACAGGGGGATGGCCCTCACTGAAGCTTTCTTT. The chain is built from TRBV5-6 and TRBJ1-1, with TRBD1 identical over 8 bases. Germline CDR1 is SGHDT and CDR2 is YYEEEE. This CDR3 region has 16 residues. Trimming took 0 bases from V and 4 from J; bases not matched to a gene: 8.

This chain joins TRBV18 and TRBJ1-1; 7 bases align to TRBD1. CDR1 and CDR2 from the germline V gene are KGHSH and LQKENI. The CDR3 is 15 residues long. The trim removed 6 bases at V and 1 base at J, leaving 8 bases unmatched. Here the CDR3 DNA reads TGTGCCAGCTCTCCAACAGGGGTCACGAACACTGAAGCTTTCTTT. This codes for CASSPTGVTNTEAFF.

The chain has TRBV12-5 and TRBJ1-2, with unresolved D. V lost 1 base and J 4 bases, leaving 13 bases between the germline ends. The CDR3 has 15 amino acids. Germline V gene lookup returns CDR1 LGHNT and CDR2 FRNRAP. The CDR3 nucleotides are TGTGCTAGTGGTTTGGATGTCCACATCTTCTATGGCTACACCTTC. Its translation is CASGLDVHIFYGYTF.